This TCR beta chain was found in a study of T cells after yellow fever vaccination. Study-wide background: Preparation of fractions with low cell numbers was performed using SMART-Seq v4 Ultra Low Input. Whole-study findings and limits: Detected again after the booster were most primary-vaccination clones, at about 96% CD4 and 70% to 90% CD8.

As to this clonotype: As yet, its antigen is unknown.

The CDR3 consists of 13 residues. Germline CDR1 and CDR2: DFQATT and SNEGSKA (reference sequence). V gave up 5 bases and J gave up 2 bases, with 13 bases separating them. TCRdb re-derived calls from the 5' RACE reads in MiXCR, one entry per CDR3 protein. The sample yields hundreds of thousands of distinct CDR3 sequences, 6.2% seen once. The sequence derives from a man aged 30 to 45 who received the YFV17D yellow fever vaccine. The specimen comprised PBMCs, sampled 5 days after the yellow fever booster vaccination. The chain employs TRBV20-1 and TRBJ2-7, with D perhaps given as TRBD1 or TRBD2 (5 bases each). CDR3 DNA sequence: TGCAGTGCTCCCCATGGGGGTCCCTACGAGCAGTACTTC. This encodes CSAPHGGPYEQYF.